This T cell receptor beta chain was captured in a study of OX40 agonist ivuxolimab in advanced cancers. At the level of the whole study: The costimulatory receptor OX40 (CD134) was targeted by ivuxolimab, a fully human IgG2 agonistic monoclonal antibody. Intravenous ivuxolimab was administered to patients every 2 weeks at six dose levels: 0.01, 0.1, 0.3, 1.5, 3 and 10 mg/kg. Of the roughly 52 dose-escalation patients, hepatocellular carcinoma was present in roughly 19, melanoma in roughly 15, renal cell carcinoma in 9 and head and neck cancer in 9. A male proportion of under 85% and a mean age of 60 years, ranging from 23 to 79, were recorded for the dose-escalation cohort. Patients were allowed to have had prior anti-PD-1, anti-PD-L1 or anti-CTLA-4 therapy, and approximately 37% of the dose-escalation patients had been treated with checkpoint inhibitors. Partial responses occurred in three dose-escalation patients: two with cutaneous melanoma and one with hepatocellular carcinoma. Peripheral TCRbeta sequencing was intended to test whether TCR sequence diversity was altered and clonal T-cell expansion was caused by ivuxolimab. The paper covers the monotherapy dose-escalation part of the phase I ivuxolimab trial, which included N = 52 patients. General findings and caveats noted by the study authors: The antigen specificity of the peripheral T cells that underwent clonal expansion was not determined. At doses of 0.1 to 3.0 mg/kg, clonal expansion of both CD4+ and CD8+ T cells in blood was seen between baseline and week 6. In the 0.1-3.0 mg/kg groups, partial responders had among the lowest normalized peripheral clonal expansion, particularly in CD8+ T cells. Low levels of normalized T-cell clonal expansion were also seen in some nonresponding patients. After ivuxolimab, CD8+ T cells had more expanded clones than CD4+ T cells on average.

Details on this clone: Its target antigen remains unknown. Base qualities are not provided; no much larger clone lies one nucleotide away.

Genomic DNA was extracted from sorted cells for sequencing of the TCRbeta CDR3 region. TCRbeta CDR3 regions were sequenced using the immunoSEQ Assay. TCRdb mirrors the immuneACCESS table, restricted to in-frame sequences. Some clones are absent from its copies; in checked studies, under half trace to an unresolved V gene, and the reason for the others is unknown. The sample data list tens of thousands of clones, and about 82% of these were observed just once. In total, the top ten clones hold approximately 10% of the sample. Patients with autoimmune disease history or receiving systemic immunosuppression were excluded from the trial. Peripheral blood for TCR sequencing was drawn from every dose cohort at baseline, at cycle 4 day 1 and at cycle 7 day 1. The samples were taken from a phase I, first-in-human, multicenter, open-label dose-escalation trial of ivuxolimab. Adults with locally advanced or metastatic melanoma, renal cell, hepatocellular, or head and neck squamous cell carcinoma were enrolled in the trial. Before TCR sequencing, CD4+ and CD8+ T cells were separately sorted from peripheral blood.

The germline V gene sets CDR1 to SNHLY and CDR2 to FYNNEI. Taken from cysteine to phenylalanine, the CDR3 has 16 residues. Only the CDR3 DNA is retained, 48 bases long and in frame from the first base. A distance of 14 bases separates the germline ends of V and J, which lose 3 bases and 1 base respectively. This specimen consisted of CD4+ or CD8+ T cells sorted from blood, obtained in a trial of the OX40 agonist ivuxolimab. This TCR came from an adult with an advanced solid tumor such as melanoma, head and neck, liver or kidney cancer. The sequence links TRBV2 to TRBJ2-3; D gene: possibly TRBD2, on 6 matching bases. The CDR3 corresponds to CASSDPRRGRTDTQYF. The base sequence is TGTGCCAGCAGTGATCCCAGGCGGGGCCGCACAGATACGCAGTATTTT.